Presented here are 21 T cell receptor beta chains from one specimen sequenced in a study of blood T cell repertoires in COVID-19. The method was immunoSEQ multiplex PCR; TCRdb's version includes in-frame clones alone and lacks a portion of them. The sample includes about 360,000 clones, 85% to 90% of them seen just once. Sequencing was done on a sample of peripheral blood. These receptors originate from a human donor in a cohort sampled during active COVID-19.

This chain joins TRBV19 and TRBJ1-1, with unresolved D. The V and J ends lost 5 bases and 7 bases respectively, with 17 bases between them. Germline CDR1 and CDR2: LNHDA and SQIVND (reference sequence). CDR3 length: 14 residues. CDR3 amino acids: CASSLQGAIREAFF. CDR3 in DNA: TGTGCCAGTAGTTTACAAGGAGCTATTCGTGAAGCTTTCTTT.

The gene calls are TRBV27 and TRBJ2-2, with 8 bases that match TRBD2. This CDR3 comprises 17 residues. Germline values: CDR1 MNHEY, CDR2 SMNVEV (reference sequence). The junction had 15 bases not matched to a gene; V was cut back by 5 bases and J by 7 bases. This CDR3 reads CASSSRLAGPSGGELFF. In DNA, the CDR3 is TGTGCCAGCAGTAGTAGGCTAGCGGGTCCGTCTGGCGGGGAGCTGTTTTTT.

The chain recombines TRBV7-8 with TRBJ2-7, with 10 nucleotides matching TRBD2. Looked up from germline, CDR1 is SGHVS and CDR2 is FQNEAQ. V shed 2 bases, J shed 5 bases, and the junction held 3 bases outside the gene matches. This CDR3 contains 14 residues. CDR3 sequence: CASSLSGLADEQYF. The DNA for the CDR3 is TGTGCCAGCAGCTTAAGTGGACTAGCGGACGAGCAGTACTTC.

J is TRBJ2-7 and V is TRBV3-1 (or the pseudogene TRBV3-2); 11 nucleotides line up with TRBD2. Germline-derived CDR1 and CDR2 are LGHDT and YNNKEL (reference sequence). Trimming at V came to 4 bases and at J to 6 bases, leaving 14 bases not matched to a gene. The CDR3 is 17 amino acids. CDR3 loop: CASSPRLAGREGGEQYF. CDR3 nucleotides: TGTGCCAGCAGCCCGCGACTAGCGGGACGTGAGGGGGGCGAGCAGTACTTC.

In DNA form, the CDR3 reads TGTGCCAGCAGTCCTACAGGGGACCCTAATCAGCCCCAGCATTTT. Amino acids: CASSPTGDPNQPQHF. The rearrangement links TRBV9 to TRBJ1-5; 7 nucleotides match TRBD1. The CDR3 is 15 amino acids. The V and J ends lost 5 bases and 4 bases, in that order; junction bases with no gene match: 9. CDR1 is SGDLS, CDR2 YYNGEE, per germline.

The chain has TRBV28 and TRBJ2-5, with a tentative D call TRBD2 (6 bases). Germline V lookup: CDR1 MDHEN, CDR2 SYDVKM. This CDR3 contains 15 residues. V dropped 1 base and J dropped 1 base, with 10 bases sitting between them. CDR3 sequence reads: CASSLLGTVQETQYF. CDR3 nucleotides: TGTGCCAGCAGTTTATTAGGGACTGTCCAAGAGACCCAGTACTTC.

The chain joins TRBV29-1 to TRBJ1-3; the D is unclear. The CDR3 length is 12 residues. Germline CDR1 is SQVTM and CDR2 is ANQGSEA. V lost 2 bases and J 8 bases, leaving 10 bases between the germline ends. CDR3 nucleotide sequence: TGCAGCGTTGAACAGAGCCAGGACACCATATATTTT. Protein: CSVEQSQDTIYF.

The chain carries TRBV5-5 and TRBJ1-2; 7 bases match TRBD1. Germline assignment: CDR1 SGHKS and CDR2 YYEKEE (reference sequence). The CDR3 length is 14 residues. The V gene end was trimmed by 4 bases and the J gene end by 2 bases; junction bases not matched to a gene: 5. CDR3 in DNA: TGTGCCAGCAGCGGGGGACAGACCAACTATGGCTACACCTTC. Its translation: CASSGGQTNYGYTF.

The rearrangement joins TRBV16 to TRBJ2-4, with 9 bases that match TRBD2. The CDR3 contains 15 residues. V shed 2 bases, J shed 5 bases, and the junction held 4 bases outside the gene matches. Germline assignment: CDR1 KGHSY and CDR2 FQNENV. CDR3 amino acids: CASSQELAGQNIQYF. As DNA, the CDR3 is TGTGCCAGCAGCCAAGAGCTAGCGGGGCAAAACATTCAGTACTTC.

The CDR3 protein is CASSLGRASYGYTF. In DNA, the CDR3 is TGTGCCAGCAGTTTAGGCAGGGCGAGCTATGGCTACACCTTC. The chain carries TRBV28 and TRBJ1-2, with a tentative D call TRBD1 (5 bases). The CDR3 is 14 residues long. The V end was cut by 2 bases, the J end by 4 bases, with 11 bases between. Germline values: CDR1 MDHEN, CDR2 SYDVKM.

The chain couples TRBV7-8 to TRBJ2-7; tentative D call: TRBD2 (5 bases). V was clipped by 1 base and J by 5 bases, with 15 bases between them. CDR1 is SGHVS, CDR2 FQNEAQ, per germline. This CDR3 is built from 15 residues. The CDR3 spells CASSLGVATVNEQYF. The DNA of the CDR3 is TGTGCCAGCAGCTTAGGGGTAGCGACGGTTAACGAGCAGTACTTC.

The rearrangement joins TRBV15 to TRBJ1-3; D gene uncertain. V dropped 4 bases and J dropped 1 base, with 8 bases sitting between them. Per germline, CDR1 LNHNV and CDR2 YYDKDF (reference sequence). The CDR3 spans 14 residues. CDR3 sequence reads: CATSNKESGNTIYF. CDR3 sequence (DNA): TGTGCCACCAGCAACAAAGAATCTGGAAACACCATATATTTT.

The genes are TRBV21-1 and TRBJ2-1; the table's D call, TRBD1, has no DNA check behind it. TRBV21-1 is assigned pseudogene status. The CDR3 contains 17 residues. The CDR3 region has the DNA TGTGCCAGCAGCAAAAAGAGAATACTATCAGGGGAAAATGAGCAGTTCTTC. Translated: CASSKKRILSGENEQFF.

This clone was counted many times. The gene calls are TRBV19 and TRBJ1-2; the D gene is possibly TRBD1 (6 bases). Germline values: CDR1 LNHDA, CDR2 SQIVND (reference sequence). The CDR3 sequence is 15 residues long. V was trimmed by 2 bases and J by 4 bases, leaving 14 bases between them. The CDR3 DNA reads TGTGCCAGTAGTATACTCCCCGGACAGATCTATGGCTACACCTTC. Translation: CASSILPGQIYGYTF.

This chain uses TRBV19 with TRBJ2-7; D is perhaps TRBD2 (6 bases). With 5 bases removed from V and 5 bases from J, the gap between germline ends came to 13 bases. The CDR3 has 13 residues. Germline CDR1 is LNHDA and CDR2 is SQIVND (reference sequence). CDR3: CASSGPTGDEQYF. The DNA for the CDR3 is TGTGCCAGTAGTGGGCCCACGGGGGACGAGCAGTACTTC.

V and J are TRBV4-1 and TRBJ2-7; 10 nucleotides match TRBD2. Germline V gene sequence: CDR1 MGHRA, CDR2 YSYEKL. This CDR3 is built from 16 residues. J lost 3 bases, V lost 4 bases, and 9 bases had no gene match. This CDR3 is CASSLRTSGGDYEQYF. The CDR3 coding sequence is TGCGCCAGCAGCCTTCGGACTAGCGGTGGAGACTACGAGCAGTACTTC.

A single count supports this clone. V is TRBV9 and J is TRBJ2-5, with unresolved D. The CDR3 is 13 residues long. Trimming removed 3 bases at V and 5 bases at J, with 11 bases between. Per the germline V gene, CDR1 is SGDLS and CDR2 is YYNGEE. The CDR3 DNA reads TGTGCCAGCAGCGGTGCCCCCCGGGAGACCCAGTACTTC. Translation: CASSGAPRETQYF.

The DNA of the CDR3 is TGTGCCAGCAGCCAGGACAGGGTTAGCGGGGAGCTGTTTTTT. As protein: CASSQDRVSGELFF. This sequence joins TRBV6-5 and TRBJ2-2; 8 nucleotides align to TRBD1. Germline lookup yields CDR1 MNHEY and CDR2 SVGAGI. This CDR3 is built from 14 residues. The V gene end was trimmed by 6 bases and the J gene end by 7 bases; junction bases not matched to a gene: 7.

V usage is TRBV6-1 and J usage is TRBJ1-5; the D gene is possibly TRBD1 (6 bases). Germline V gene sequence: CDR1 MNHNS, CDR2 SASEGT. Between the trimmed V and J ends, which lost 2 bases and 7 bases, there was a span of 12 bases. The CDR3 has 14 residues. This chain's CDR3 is CASSESGDKQPQHF. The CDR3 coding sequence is TGTGCCAGCAGTGAATCAGGGGATAAGCAGCCCCAGCATTTT.

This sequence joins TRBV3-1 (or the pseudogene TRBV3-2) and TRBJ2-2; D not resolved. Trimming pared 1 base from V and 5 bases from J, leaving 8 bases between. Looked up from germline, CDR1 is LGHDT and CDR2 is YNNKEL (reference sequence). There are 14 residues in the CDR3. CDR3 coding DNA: TGTGCCAGCAGCCAAGGGAGAGAGACCGGGGAGCTGTTTTTT. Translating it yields CASSQGRETGELFF.

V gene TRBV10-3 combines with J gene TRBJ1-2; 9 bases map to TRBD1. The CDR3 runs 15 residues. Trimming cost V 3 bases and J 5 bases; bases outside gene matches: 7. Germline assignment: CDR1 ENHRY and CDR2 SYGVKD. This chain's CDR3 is CAISEGTGRTYGYTF. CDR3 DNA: TGTGCCATCAGTGAAGGGACAGGGAGAACTTATGGCTACACCTTC.